Each of the 28 T cell receptor beta chains below was sequenced from the same sample in a study of blood T cell repertoires in COVID-19. The table came from immunoSEQ multiplex PCR; TCRdb's copy has only in-frame clones and leaves some out. The sample has about 89,000 clones, approximately 86% seen once; the top ten hold approximately 1.2%. The sequencing input was peripheral blood. All receptors derive from an elderly man with active or convalescent COVID-19.

This chain connects TRBV7-2 to TRBJ2-7, with 9 bases fitting TRBD2. Germline V gene sequence: CDR1 SGHTA, CDR2 FQGNSA. CDR3 length equals 15 residues. The V segment lost 2 bases and the J segment 0 bases; nucleotides outside the gene matches: 2. CDR3 residues: CASSLRTSDSYEQYF. As DNA, the CDR3 is TGTGCCAGCAGCTTAAGGACTAGCGACTCCTACGAGCAGTACTTC. Together with reference TRBV7-2 and TRBJ2-7, the CDR3 gives the full variable domain: GAGVSQSPSNKVTEKGKDVELRCDPISGHTALYWYRQSLGQGLEFLIYFQGNSAPDKSGLPSDRFSAERTGGSVSTLTIQRTQQEDSAVYLCASSLRTSDSYEQYFGPGTRLTVT.

This clone was seen once. The chain recombines TRBV7-2 with TRBJ1-2; D possibly corresponds to TRBD1 (5 bases). The length of the CDR3 is 13 residues. Germline V gene data show CDR1 as SGHTA and CDR2 as FQGNSA. Trimming cost V 1 base and J 5 bases, with 8 bases left between them. CDR3 bases: TGTGCCAGCAGCTTAGGACAGCCGTATGGCTACACCTTC. This sequence encodes CASSLGQPYGYTF.

This sequence joins TRBV3-1 (or the pseudogene TRBV3-2) and TRBJ1-2, with 10 bases fitting TRBD1. The germline V gene encodes CDR1 LGHDT and CDR2 YNNKEL (reference sequence). Trimming removed 3 bases from V and 5 bases from J; junction bases left unmatched: 6. The CDR3 consists of 15 residues. The CDR3 nucleotides read TGTGCCAGCAGCCATTCCGGGACAGGGGTTTATGGCTACACCTTC. It is translated as CASSHSGTGVYGYTF.

The chain has TRBV18 and TRBJ1-1, with D possibly being TRBD1 (6 bases). The CDR3 has 15 amino acids. CDR1 is KGHSH, CDR2 LQKENI, per germline. V lost 5 bases, J lost 2 bases, and 15 bases lay in between. CDR3 nucleotide sequence: TGTGCCAGCTCATCCGGACCGGGACAAAACACTGAAGCTTTCTTT. Encoded protein: CASSSGPGQNTEAFF.

This clone was counted once. The chain is built from TRBV7-2 and TRBJ1-5; no definite D call. The CDR3 runs 14 residues. Trimming shortened V by 1 base and J by 0 bases, and 4 bases separated the two germline ends. Germline values: CDR1 SGHTA, CDR2 FQGNSA. The CDR3 DNA sequence: TGTGCCAGCAGCTTAGAATATAGCAATCAGCCCCAGCATTTT. Translated, it gives CASSLEYSNQPQHF.

The V and J genes are TRBV6-5 and TRBJ1-1; D unclear. Trimming took 0 bases from V and 1 from J, leaving 9 bases between them. The germline V gene encodes CDR1 MNHEY and CDR2 SVGAGI. There are 15 residues in the CDR3. Here the CDR3 DNA reads TGTGCCAGCAGTTACTCCCCCGGAGCGAACACTGAAGCTTTCTTT. Protein sequence: CASSYSPGANTEAFF.

This clone was seen once. V gene TRBV5-1 combines with J gene TRBJ2-1; 8 positions match TRBD1. Trimming cost V 6 bases and J 5 bases; bases outside gene matches: 10. Germline V gives CDR1 SGHRS, CDR2 YFSETQ. The CDR3 is 15 amino acids. The CDR3 is CASIDERTGNNEQFF. CDR3 in DNA: TGCGCCAGCATCGACGAAAGGACAGGGAACAATGAGCAGTTCTTC.

The genes are TRBV4-3 and TRBJ1-2; a weak D match, TRBD1 (6 bases). Germline V CDR1 and CDR2: LGHNA, YSLEER. The CDR3 loop spans 17 amino acids. Between the trimmed V and J ends, which lost 0 bases and 6 bases, there was a span of 20 bases. CDR3 DNA sequence: TGCGCCAGCAGCCAAGAAGTGGACAGAGTATTGAGGAATGGCTACACCTTC. This gives the protein CASSQEVDRVLRNGYTF.

The chain is built from TRBV21-1 and TRBJ1-1; the table's D call of TRBD1 was not tested on the DNA. TRBV21-1 constitutes a pseudogene. This CDR3 is built from 14 residues. The CDR3 coding sequence is TGTGCCACCCTCCTGGGCAGCTTGAACACTGAAGCTTTCTTT. Amino acid sequence: CATLLGSLNTEAFF.

The V gene is TRBV4-2, the J gene TRBJ1-2; 7 nucleotides align to TRBD1. Unmatched junction bases numbered 5, after V lost 0 bases and J lost 7 bases. Germline values: CDR1 LGHNA, CDR2 YNFKEQ. This CDR3 comprises 14 residues. The CDR3 nucleotides read TGTGCCAGCAGCCAAGACAGAGGGGGCGGTGGCTACACCTTC. It yields the protein CASSQDRGGGGYTF.

The genes are TRBV2 and TRBJ2-5; 10 nucleotides align to TRBD2. After removal of 1 base from V and 1 base from J, the junction contained 3 bases not matched to a gene. Germline V gives CDR1 SNHLY, CDR2 FYNNEI. The CDR3 totals 16 residues. The DNA for the CDR3 is TGTGCCAGCAGTGAAGGTCCTAGCGGGGGCCAAGAGACCCAGTACTTC. Its protein product is CASSEGPSGGQETQYF.

Here the CDR3 DNA reads TGTGCCAGCTCACAGTTACCGAGCTCCTACGAGCAGTACTTC. Translation gives CASSQLPSSYEQYF. This rearrangement joins TRBV18 to TRBJ2-7; unclear D gene. CDR3 length: 14 residues. Trimming stripped 4 bases from V and 0 bases from J, with 10 bases between. The germline gives CDR1 KGHSH, CDR2 LQKENI.

The chain has TRBV9 and TRBJ2-1; the match to TRBD2 covers 9 bases. The CDR3 sequence is 16 residues long. V shed 0 bases, J shed 7 bases, and the junction held 8 bases outside the gene matches. The germline CDR1 and CDR2 sequences are SGDLS and YYNGEE. The CDR3 protein is CASSVGGGLAMNEQFF. The CDR3 region has the DNA TGTGCCAGCAGCGTAGGCGGAGGACTAGCGATGAATGAGCAGTTCTTC.

The V call is TRBV5-5, the J call TRBJ1-6; the D is unclear. V was cut by 3 bases and J by 6 bases, with 10 bases left in between. Looked up from germline, CDR1 is SGHKS and CDR2 is YYEKEE (reference sequence). There are 14 residues in the CDR3. CDR3 residues: CASSSRVLNSPLHF. The CDR3 region has the DNA TGTGCCAGCAGCTCCCGGGTCCTTAATTCACCCCTCCACTTT.

V is TRBV11-3 and J is TRBJ2-1, with 8 bases fitting TRBD2. The CDR3 has 16 amino acids. Trimming cost V 3 bases and J 4 bases; bases outside gene matches: 8. From germline, CDR1 is SGHNT and CDR2 YENEEA. CDR3 region: CASSFLVAGLYNEQFF. CDR3 nucleotide sequence: TGTGCCAGCAGCTTTTTGGTAGCGGGATTATACAATGAGCAGTTCTTC.

This chain links TRBV4-3 with TRBJ2-2, with 8 positions matching TRBD2. The CDR3 has 14 amino acids. V trimming: 0 bases; J trimming: 6 bases; junction bases outside the gene matches: 0. Looked up from germline, CDR1 is LGHNA and CDR2 is YSLEER. CDR3 DNA: TGCGCCAGCAGCCAAGAGGGACTAGCCGGGGAGCTGTTTTTT. It specifies CASSQEGLAGELFF.

The chain is built from TRBV7-2 and TRBJ2-1, with 11 bases fitting TRBD2. The V and J ends lost 5 bases and 1 base, in that order; junction bases with no gene match: 4. CDR1 and CDR2 (germline): SGHTA, FQGNSA. The CDR3 has 16 amino acids. The CDR3 sequence: CASSARLAGSYNEQFF. DNA for the CDR3: TGTGCCAGCAGCGCGCGACTAGCGGGGTCCTACAATGAGCAGTTCTTC.

The chain uses TRBV19 and TRBJ2-2; perhaps TRBD1 as D (6 bases). The CDR3 runs to 13 residues. V dropped 6 bases and J dropped 4 bases, with 9 bases sitting between them. Germline-derived CDR1 and CDR2 are LNHDA and SQIVND (reference sequence). The CDR3 sequence is CASSNRVTGELFF. The DNA for the CDR3 is TGTGCCAGTAGCAACAGGGTCACCGGGGAGCTGTTTTTT.

V and J are TRBV4-2 and TRBJ1-2, with D perhaps matching TRBD1 (6 bases). This CDR3 has 14 residues. Trimming stripped 4 bases from V and 2 bases from J, with 11 bases between. Germline V lookup: CDR1 LGHNA, CDR2 YNFKEQ. Written as DNA, the CDR3 is TGTGCCAGCAGCCGGGGACAAGAGAACTATGGCTACACCTTC. The encoded protein is CASSRGQENYGYTF.

Written as DNA, the CDR3 is TGTGCCAGTAGTATTTTCCCAGGGTCCTACGAGCAGTACTTC. It translates to CASSIFPGSYEQYF. The chain recombines TRBV19 with TRBJ2-7; perhaps TRBD1 as D (5 bases). The CDR3 runs to 14 residues. Germline CDR1 reads LNHDA; CDR2 reads SQIVND (reference sequence). Trimming took off 3 bases at V and 1 base at J, with 10 bases between the two ends.

The CDR3 here is CASSIIAGATGELFF. The CDR3 DNA is TGTGCCAGTAGTATTATCGCGGGAGCTACCGGGGAGCTGTTTTTT. This chain uses TRBV19 with TRBJ2-2; 7 bases fit TRBD2. From germline, CDR1 is LNHDA and CDR2 SQIVND (reference sequence). Trimming at V came to 3 bases and at J to 5 bases, leaving 6 bases not matched to a gene. The CDR3 contains 15 residues.

The chain links TRBV2 to TRBJ2-4, with 8 nucleotides matching TRBD1. There are 15 residues in the CDR3. Germline CDR1 SNHLY, CDR2 FYNNEI. V shed 3 bases and J 1 base; nucleotides not matched to a gene: 2. The CDR3 sequence: CASSDRGLAKNIQYF. The CDR3 DNA sequence: TGTGCCAGCAGTGACAGGGGGCTGGCCAAAAACATTCAGTACTTC.

The chain links TRBV6-1 to TRBJ2-1, with TRBD2 matching 11 bases. Germline values: CDR1 MNHNS, CDR2 SASEGT. Trimming removed 0 bases from V and 6 bases from J; junction bases left unmatched: 10. This CDR3 is built from 18 residues. The CDR3 sequence: CASSEAMVPSGRFNEQFF. CDR3 bases: TGTGCCAGCAGTGAAGCTATGGTGCCTAGCGGGAGGTTCAATGAGCAGTTCTTC.

This chain links TRBV18 with TRBJ1-1; 9 positions match TRBD1. V dropped 5 bases and J dropped 4; count of bases not matched to a gene: 8. CDR3 length: 15 amino acids. CDR1 KGHSH and CDR2 LQKENI come from the germline V gene. The CDR3 DNA is TGTGCCAGCTCATCACAGGGGGCAGAGAGCACTGAAGCTTTCTTT. Its protein product is CASSSQGAESTEAFF. Together with reference TRBV18 and TRBJ1-1, the CDR3 gives the full variable domain: NAGVMQNPRHLVRRRGQEARLRCSPMKGHSHVYWYRQLPEEGLKFMVYLQKENIIDESGMPKERFSAEFPKEGPSILRIQQVVRGDSAAYFCASSSQGAESTEAFFGQGTRLTVV.

This chain connects TRBV7-6 to TRBJ2-1, with 10 bases aligning to TRBD2. The CDR3 is 17 amino acids. The J segment lost 0 bases and the V segment lost 5 bases, leaving 7 bases of the junction unmatched. Germline-derived CDR1 and CDR2 are SGHVS and FNYEAQ. The CDR3 protein is CASSRGLALSSYNEQFF. The CDR3 nucleotides are TGTGCCAGCAGCCGGGGACTAGCGTTAAGCTCCTACAATGAGCAGTTCTTC.

The chain recombines TRBV7-9 with TRBJ2-3; no firm D call. The CDR3 totals 13 residues. Deletions cut 1 base from V and 6 bases from J, with 8 bases between. CDR1 SEHNR and CDR2 FQNEAQ come from the germline V gene (reference sequence). The CDR3 DNA reads TGTGCCAGCAGCTTAGTGGGCAGGGATACGCAGTATTTT. This sequence encodes CASSLVGRDTQYF.

The gene calls are TRBV5-6 and TRBJ2-5; 10 bases map to TRBD2. V lost 1 base to trimming and J lost 3 bases; unmatched junction nucleotides: 3. The CDR3 totals 15 residues. Germline assignment: CDR1 SGHDT and CDR2 YYEEEE. The CDR3 bases are TGTGCCAGCAGCTTGAGTCTAGCGGGAGAAGAGACCCAGTACTTC. It is translated as CASSLSLAGEETQYF.

This clone came up a few times. This chain connects TRBV7-2 to TRBJ1-5; possible D gene TRBD1, 5 bases. This CDR3 has 15 amino acids. V was clipped by 1 base and J by 6 bases, with 13 bases between them. From germline, CDR1 is SGHTA and CDR2 FQGNSA. CDR3 region: CASSLVQGMGQPQHF. The CDR3 DNA is TGTGCCAGCAGCTTAGTGCAGGGAATGGGTCAGCCCCAGCATTTT.